These 24 T cell receptor beta chains share one sample of origin, sequenced in a study of blood T cells in healthy people across ages. With a J-beta primer mix and a sample-barcoded 5' primer, a second PCR ran 7 to 11 cycles. MiXCR was run by TCRdb on the 5' RACE reads, yielding one entry per CDR3 protein. Of 800,000 or so distinct CDR3 sequences listed, 35% to 60% were seen once; the top ten hold around a sixth. Sequenced sample: blood. These receptors originate from a man older than 75 in good health.

This clonotype has a handful of counts. The chain carries TRBV7-3 and TRBJ2-5; TRBD1 agrees at 9 bases. Unmatched junction bases numbered 10, after V lost 3 bases and J lost 11 bases. Germline CDR1 is SGHTA and CDR2 is FQGTGA. The CDR3 loop spans 14 amino acids. The chain's CDR3 is CASSFNYRGQEQYF. In DNA, the CDR3 is TGTGCCAGCAGCTTTAATTACAGGGGGCAAGAGCAGTACTTC.

This clonotype was seen more than once but under ten times. The CDR3 here is CSADRFGGAQTNEKLFF. The CDR3 DNA is TGCAGTGCTGACCGTTTCGGGGGCGCCCAGACTAATGAAAAACTGTTTTTT. This chain connects TRBV20-1 to TRBJ1-4, with D possibly TRBD1 on 6 matching bases. V lost 5 bases and J 2 bases, leaving 21 bases between the germline ends. Germline V gene lookup returns CDR1 DFQATT and CDR2 SNEGSKA (reference sequence). CDR3 length equals 17 residues.

This clonotype occurred a few times. This chain links TRBV4-1 with TRBJ2-5, with no clear D. Germline CDR1 and CDR2: MGHRA and YSYEKL. The CDR3 runs to 15 residues. V gave up 1 base and J gave up 3 bases, with 12 bases separating them. The CDR3 DNA reads as TGCGCCAGCAGCCAAGTCGGCCTGAGCGAAGAGACCCAGTACTTC. It yields the protein CASSQVGLSEETQYF.

In nucleotides, the CDR3 is TGTGCCAGCAAGACCACTACTAGCACAGATACGCAGTATTTT. It codes for CASKTTTSTDTQYF. This rearrangement joins TRBV28 to TRBJ2-3; D is undetermined. V lost 7 bases, J lost 0 bases, and 11 bases lay in between. CDR1 and CDR2 (germline): MDHEN, SYDVKM. The CDR3 sequence is 14 residues long.

The chain has TRBV7-2 and TRBJ2-3; 8 bases are a match to TRBD2. J was trimmed by 2 bases and V by 6 bases; bases with no gene match: 7. CDR1 is SGHTA and CDR2 is FQGNSA in the germline V gene. The CDR3 covers 15 residues. In DNA, the CDR3 is TGTGCCAGCAGTTTCCGTAGCGGGGCCACAGATACGCAGTATTTT. Protein: CASSFRSGATDTQYF.

Ten or more counts support this clonotype. This chain joins TRBV7-9 and TRBJ2-1, with D hard to call. The CDR3 covers 13 residues. CDR1 SEHNR and CDR2 FQNEAQ come from the germline V gene (reference sequence). Trimming left V 5 bases short and J 4 bases short, with 9 bases between. This CDR3 reads CASSPRQYNEQFF. The DNA for the CDR3 is TGTGCCAGCAGCCCCCGGCAGTACAATGAGCAGTTCTTC.

This clonotype showed up just a few times. The genes are TRBV24-1 and TRBJ2-5; D gene ambiguous. V gave up 12 bases and J gave up 0 bases, with 13 bases separating them. The CDR3 length is 13 residues. Germline loops: CDR1 KGHDR, CDR2 SFDVKD. The chain's CDR3 is CAAGTVNQETQYF. DNA for the CDR3: TGTGCCGCCGGTACAGTAAACCAAGAGACCCAGTACTTC.

The rearrangement uses TRBV4-3 and TRBJ1-1, with unresolved D. This CDR3 comprises 17 residues. Trimming removed 3 bases at V and 1 base at J, with 18 bases between. In germline, CDR1 is LGHNA, CDR2 YSLEER. The CDR3 nucleotides are TGCGCCAGCAGCCAGGGATCACAGAGCTTGAAGAACACTGAAGCTTTCTTT. This translates into CASSQGSQSLKNTEAFF.

Here the CDR3 DNA reads TGCAGCGTTTACAGGGGCTATGGCTACACCTTC. Protein sequence: CSVYRGYGYTF. The chain is built from TRBV29-1 and TRBJ1-2; TRBD1 aligns across 7 bases. Trimming took 5 bases from V and 4 from J; bases not matched to a gene: 1. Germline CDR1 and CDR2: SQVTM and ANQGSEA. The CDR3 has 11 residues. The variable domain in full, completed from reference TRBV29-1 and TRBJ1-2, reads SAVISQKPSRDICQRGTSLTIQCQVDSQVTMMFWYRQQPGQSLTLIATANQGSEATYESGFVIDKFPISRPNLTFSTLTVSNMSPEDSSIYLCSVYRGYGYTFGSGTRLTVV.

V usage is TRBV20-1 and J usage is TRBJ2-1; 14 bases match TRBD2. Losses at the gene ends were 3 bases for V and 5 bases for J; bases not matched to a gene: 6. This CDR3 is built from 16 residues. Germline loops: CDR1 DFQATT, CDR2 SNEGSKA (reference sequence). The CDR3 is CSASPGTSGSHNEQFF. CDR3 DNA: TGCAGTGCTAGTCCCGGGACTAGCGGGAGCCACAATGAGCAGTTCTTC.

This sequence joins TRBV29-1 and TRBJ1-1; D ambiguous. CDR1 and CDR2 from the germline V gene are SQVTM and ANQGSEA. The CDR3 covers 13 residues. V was cut by 7 bases and J by 1 base, with 13 bases left in between. The CDR3 protein is CSARPNGNTEAFF. CDR3 DNA: TGCAGCGCCCGTCCGAACGGGAACACTGAAGCTTTCTTT.

The V gene is TRBV6-5, the J gene TRBJ1-2, with D maybe TRBD1 (5 bases). Trimming cost V 0 bases and J 8 bases, with 7 bases left between them. Germline V gene sequence: CDR1 MNHEY, CDR2 SVGAGI. This CDR3 contains 12 residues. CDR3 amino acids: CASSYSQGGYTF. CDR3 DNA sequence: TGTGCCAGCAGTTACTCCCAGGGCGGCTACACCTTC.

This clonotype showed up just a few times. This chain links TRBV6-6 with TRBJ2-7, with 8 bases aligning to TRBD1. CDR3 size: 14 residues. The V gene's germline CDR1 is MNHNY and CDR2 SVGAGI (reference sequence). V lost 4 bases, J lost 5 bases, and 7 bases stayed unmatched. CDR3 residues: CASSFRTGKNEQYF. The CDR3 region has the DNA TGTGCCAGCAGTTTCCGGACAGGGAAGAACGAGCAGTACTTC.

Notes on this clonotype: A clone one base away is much larger, so this may be a read error. Here the CDR3 reads CASSLNLDAYEQYF. CDR3 sequence (DNA): TGCGCCAGCAGCTTGAACTTGGATGCCTACGAGCAGTACTTC. The V gene is TRBV5-1, the J gene TRBJ2-7; no firm D call. The CDR3 has 14 residues. Trimming left V 1 base short and J 2 bases short, with 10 bases between. Germline loops: CDR1 SGHRS, CDR2 YFSETQ.

This clonotype was seen at least ten times. This chain uses TRBV29-1 with TRBJ2-7; 9 bases are shared with TRBD1. The germline V gene has CDR1 SQVTM and CDR2 ANQGSEA. The CDR3 has 13 residues. With V trimmed by 6 bases and J by 2 bases, 5 bases remained unmatched. The CDR3 bases are TGCAGCGTCCCGGGACAGGGACCCTACGAGCAGTACTTC. It codes for CSVPGQGPYEQYF.

The rearrangement uses TRBV7-2 and TRBJ1-2; D gene ambiguous. Trimming removed 3 bases from V and 2 bases from J, with 7 bases in between. In germline, CDR1 is SGHTA, CDR2 FQGNSA. This CDR3 has 13 amino acids. The CDR3 loop reads CASSFSGNYGYTF. DNA of the CDR3: TGTGCCAGCAGCTTTAGCGGGAACTATGGCTACACCTTC.

This clonotype was observed once. Since a much larger clone is just one base distant, this may be a read error. In nucleotides, the CDR3 is TGTGCCAGCAGCTTTCAGAGGACCTCCACGAGCACAGATATGCAGTATTTT. Amino acid sequence: CASSFQRTSTSTDMQYF. This rearrangement joins TRBV7-9 to TRBJ2-3; unclear D gene. This CDR3 spans 17 amino acids. CDR1 and CDR2 (germline): SEHNR, FQNEAQ (reference sequence).

The chain has TRBV28 and TRBJ2-5; D remains ambiguous. CDR3 length: 14 residues. Trimming removed 2 bases from V and 0 bases from J, with 7 bases in between. From germline, CDR1 is MDHEN and CDR2 SYDVKM. The CDR3 loop is CASSLVDNQETQYF. CDR3 bases: TGTGCCAGCAGTTTAGTCGACAACCAAGAGACCCAGTACTTC.

The V gene is TRBV4-1, the J gene TRBJ2-7; 8 nucleotides align to TRBD1. Germline V lookup: CDR1 MGHRA, CDR2 YSYEKL. J was trimmed by 2 bases and V by 4 bases; bases with no gene match: 4. The CDR3 runs 14 residues. CDR3 nucleotide sequence: TGCGCCAGCAGCCCTCCAGGGGGCCCCTACGAGCAGTACTTC. Encoded protein: CASSPPGGPYEQYF.

The rearrangement uses TRBV5-1 and TRBJ2-7; perhaps D is TRBD1 or TRBD2 (5 bases each). This CDR3 has 13 residues. Germline values: CDR1 SGHRS, CDR2 YFSETQ. V lost 6 bases, J lost 0 bases, and 10 bases lay in between. Here the CDR3 DNA reads TGCGCCAGCACCGGGACCGACTCCTACGAGCAGTACTTC. This codes for CASTGTDSYEQYF. Complete variable domain (other parts from reference TRBV5-1 and TRBJ2-7): KAGVTQTPRYLIKTRGQQVTLSCSPISGHRSVSWYQQTPGQGLQFLFEYFSETQRNKGNFPGRFSGRQFSNSRSEMNVSTLELGDSALYLCASTGTDSYEQYFGPGTRLTVT.

The chain carries TRBV20-1 and TRBJ2-3; perhaps D is TRBD1 or TRBD2 (5 bases each). CDR3 length: 16 residues. Germline CDR1 reads DFQATT; CDR2 reads SNEGSKA (reference sequence). Deletions cut 0 bases from V and 7 bases from J, with 20 bases between. Written as DNA, the CDR3 is TGCAGTGCTAGAGAGGAGTGGGGACCCCCGCGGAATACGCAGTATTTT. Translating it yields CSAREEWGPPRNTQYF.

This chain connects TRBV4-1 to TRBJ1-1, with D tentatively TRBD1 (6 bases). The CDR3 covers 13 residues. V was clipped by 1 base and J by 8 bases, with 11 bases between them. CDR1 and CDR2 from the germline V gene are MGHRA and YSYEKL. The CDR3 region is CASSQGQVSEAFF. The CDR3 DNA is TGCGCCAGCAGCCAAGGACAGGTATCCGAAGCTTTCTTT.

The chain has TRBV24-1 and TRBJ2-3; 8 bases agree with TRBD2. CDR1 and CDR2 (germline): KGHDR, SFDVKD. This CDR3 has 16 amino acids. V was pared by 4 bases and J by 0 bases, with 5 bases of the junction left unmatched. The DNA of the CDR3 is TGTGCCACCAGTGACGGACTAGCCTCTAGCACAGATACGCAGTATTTT. Translated, it gives CATSDGLASSTDTQYF.

For this clonotype: This may stem from a read error, because a much larger clone lies one nucleotide away. The chain carries TRBV2 and TRBJ2-1; maybe TRBD2 (5 bases). The CDR3 covers 14 residues. V was cut by 5 bases and J by 9 bases, with 17 bases left in between. The germline gives CDR1 SNHLY, CDR2 FYNNEI. CDR3 in DNA: TGTGCCAGCAGTAAGACCCTCACGGGGAGTGAGCAGTTCTTC. Protein product: CASSKTLTGSEQFF.